Listed below are T cell receptor beta chains from one sample, sequenced in a study of blood T cell repertoires in COVID-19. Generated by immunoSEQ multiplex PCR, the TCRdb table keeps only in-frame clones and is missing some. This table has about 340,000 clones, 88% appearing once. The specimen was peripheral blood. The receptors were sampled from a woman in her sixties or seventies with COVID-19, enrolled during active disease. Each CDR3 is given with its conserved first and last residue. Fields, in order: J gene, clone size, D gene, V gene, CDR3 protein, CDR3 DNA. D genes are given only for firm matches. Rows give clone size only sometimes, using once, few, many, or a class for an expanded clone.

TRBJ1-5,-,TRBD1,TRBV4-1,CASSQAETGGRGSNQPQHF,TGCGCCAGCAGCCAAGCCGAGACAGGGGGCAGGGGGAGCAATCAGCCCCAGCATTTT
TRBJ1-6,-,-,TRBV4-1,CASTQVGGNNSPLHF,TGCGCCAGCACCCAGGTGGGGGGAAATAATTCACCCCTCCACTTT
TRBJ1-6,few,-,TRBV7-9,CASSLGWGGNSPLHF,TGTGCCAGCAGCTTAGGTTGGGGGGGGAATTCACCCCTCCACTTT
TRBJ2-3,-,TRBD2,TRBV9,CASSVTGGQNTQYF,TGTGCCAGCAGCGTAACGGGGGGGCAAAATACGCAGTATTTT
TRBJ1-1,once,-,TRBV24-1,CATSDRDKTEAFF,TGTGCCACCAGTGATCGGGACAAGACTGAAGCTTTCTTT
TRBJ1-2,few,TRBD1,TRBV10-3,CATKGGDRPNYGYTF,TGTGCCACAAAGGGTGGGGACAGGCCTAACTATGGCTACACCTTC
TRBJ1-1,-,TRBD1,TRBV10-3,CAISDPGQVEAFF,TGTGCCATCAGTGATCCCGGACAGGTTGAAGCTTTCTTT
TRBJ1-2,-,-,TRBV5-8,CASSLARGSSGYTF,TGTGCCAGCAGCTTGGCGAGGGGGAGCAGCGGCTACACCTTC
TRBJ2-2,-,-,TRBV7-2,CASSLLGANTGELFF,TGTGCCAGCAGCTTATTGGGGGCAAACACCGGGGAGCTGTTTTTT
TRBJ1-6,-,-,TRBV6-5,CASSSKTGLNSPLHF,TGTGCCAGCAGCTCCAAGACAGGTTTAAATTCACCCCTCCACTTT
TRBJ2-2,-,TRBD2,TRBV19,CASSIRLAGAANTGELFF,TGTGCCAGTAGTATACGCTTAGCGGGGGCCGCGAACACCGGGGAGCTGTTTTTT
TRBJ1-5,-,-,TRBV6-4,CASSEPDTQPQHF,TGTGCCAGCAGTGAGCCGGACACTCAGCCCCAGCATTTT
TRBJ2-2,-,TRBD2,TRBV27,CASSLRQVAGGNTGELFF,TGTGCCAGCAGTTTAAGGCAGGTAGCGGGGGGAAACACCGGGGAGCTGTTTTTT
TRBJ2-2,once,TRBD2,TRBV7-2,CASSRTSGGLNTGELFF,TGTGCCAGCAGCCGGACTAGCGGGGGCCTGAACACCGGGGAGCTGTTTTTT
TRBJ1-2,-,-,TRBV3-1/TRBV3-2,CASSQALRYGYTF,TGTGCCAGCAGCCAAGCGCTCCGGTATGGCTACACCTTC
TRBJ2-6,-,-,TRBV19,CASSQGLGANVLTF,TGTGCCAGTAGTCAGGGTCTAGGGGCCAACGTCCTGACTTTC
TRBJ1-2,-,-,TRBV6-4,CASSDHPGHTYGYTF,TGTGCCAGCAGTGACCATCCGGGACACACCTATGGCTACACCTTC
TRBJ1-5,few,TRBD1,TRBV6-2/TRBV6-3,CASTPGGTQPQHF,TGTGCCAGCACCCCAGGGGGCACTCAGCCCCAGCATTTT
TRBJ1-1,-,-,TRBV7-2,CASSPGVWDPGFF,TGTGCCAGCAGCCCAGGGGTCTGGGACCCGGGATTCTTT
TRBJ1-2,-,-,TRBV7-9,CASSLGTVYGYTF,TGTGCCAGCAGCTTAGGCACAGTCTATGGCTACACCTTC
TRBJ2-1,few,TRBD1,TRBV6-4,CASSDSTGGLTQFF,TGTGCCAGCAGTGACTCGACAGGGGGTCTTACCCAGTTCTTC
TRBJ2-3,-,TRBD2,TRBV3-1/TRBV3-2,CASSHWRGGETDTQYF,TGTGCCAGCAGCCACTGGCGGGGGGGAGAGACAGATACGCAGTATTTT
TRBJ1-5,-,TRBD1,TRBV30,CAWSTGQPNQPQHF,TGTGCCTGGAGTACGGGACAGCCAAATCAGCCCCAGCATTTT
TRBJ2-3,-,-,TRBV15,CATSSGTSTDTQYF,TGTGCCACCAGCAGCGGGACTAGCACAGATACGCAGTATTTT
TRBJ2-5,once,-,TRBV7-2,CASSPGWGGRETQYF,TGTGCCAGCAGCCCTGGTTGGGGGGGCCGAGAGACCCAGTACTTC
TRBJ2-3,-,TRBD2,TRBV28,CASSARLAGTDTQYF,TGTGCCAGCAGTGCCCGACTAGCGGGCACAGATACGCAGTATTTT
TRBJ2-7,-,-,TRBV27,CASSFLPGGEQYF,TGTGCCAGCAGTTTCCTGCCTGGGGGGGAGCAGTACTTC
TRBJ1-2,few,-,TRBV10-3,CAISESIILGGYTF,TGTGCCATCAGTGAGTCTATCATTCTAGGTGGCTACACCTTC
TRBJ1-2,-,-,TRBV19,CASSISRQDYGYTF,TGTGCCAGTAGTATCTCTCGACAGGACTATGGCTACACCTTC
TRBJ2-2,few,TRBD2,TRBV11-3,CASSLDITSGAGELFF,TGTGCCAGCAGCTTAGATATCACTAGCGGTGCCGGGGAGCTGTTTTTT
TRBJ2-3,-,TRBD2,TRBV11-2,CASSKGGTRGDTQYF,TGTGCCAGCAGTAAAGGGGGGACTAGGGGAGATACGCAGTATTTT
TRBJ2-3,-,TRBD1,TRBV29-1,CSVGDNRQGLSTDTQYF,TGCAGCGTTGGCGATAATCGACAGGGTTTGTCCACAGATACGCAGTATTTT
TRBJ1-2,-,-,TRBV9,CASSVVPGIGYGYTF,TGTGCCAGCAGCGTAGTTCCAGGGATCGGCTATGGCTACACCTTC
TRBJ2-7,-,TRBD1,TRBV11-2,CASRKTGVEQYF,TGTGCCAGCAGGAAAACAGGGGTCGAGCAGTACTTC
TRBJ2-5,-,-,TRBV3-1/TRBV3-2,CASSPTGETQYF,TGTGCCAGCAGCCCAACGGGAGAGACCCAGTACTTC
TRBJ2-5,-,TRBD2,TRBV7-2,CASSQPGLGQETQYF,TGTGCCAGCAGCCAACCGGGACTAGGGCAAGAGACCCAGTACTTC
TRBJ1-5,-,-,TRBV7-8,CASSNRDYSNQPQHF,TGTGCCAGCAGCAACAGGGATTATAGCAATCAGCCCCAGCATTTT
TRBJ1-2,once,-,TRBV11-2,CASSLQGFHGYTF,TGTGCCAGCAGCTTACAGGGATTCCATGGCTACACCTTC
TRBJ2-7,-,-,TRBV3-1/TRBV3-2,CASNGGDAGEQYF,TGTGCCAGCAACGGGGGAGACGCGGGTGAGCAGTACTTC
TRBJ1-2,-,TRBD1,TRBV6-4,CASNPSYLTGAVGYGYTF,TGTGCCAGCAATCCCTCTTATCTAACAGGGGCTGTTGGCTATGGCTACACCTTC
TRBJ2-7,-,-,TRBV3-1/TRBV3-2,CASSQDGGSYEQYF,TGTGCCAGCAGCCAAGATGGCGGCTCCTACGAGCAGTACTTC
TRBJ1-1,-,-,TRBV10-3,CAISGAGKDTEAFF,TGTGCCATCAGTGGCGCAGGAAAGGACACTGAAGCTTTCTTT
TRBJ2-7,-,-,TRBV2,CASRRRAEIYEQYF,TGTGCCAGCAGGCGGCGGGCTGAGATCTACGAGCAGTACTTC
TRBJ1-6,-,-,TRBV6-5,CASSLLQANSPLHF,TGTGCCAGCAGCCTGCTACAGGCCAATTCACCCCTCCACTTT
TRBJ2-3,once,-,TRBV2,CASSQLAEDTQYF,TGTGCCAGCAGTCAATTAGCGGAAGATACGCAGTATTTT
TRBJ1-4,-,TRBD1,TRBV30,CAWRGQVNEKLFF,TGTGCCTGGCGGGGACAGGTTAATGAAAAACTGTTTTTT
TRBJ2-3,-,-,TRBV11-3,CASSLAGSTDTQYF,TGTGCCAGCAGCTTAGCGGGAAGCACAGATACGCAGTATTTT
TRBJ2-7,once,-,TRBV6-5,CASTGEWYEQYF,TGTGCCAGCACCGGAGAGTGGTACGAGCAGTACTTC
TRBJ1-1,-,TRBD1,TRBV5-8,CASSLGQGRWTEAFF,TGTGCCAGCAGCCTAGGACAGGGTCGTTGGACTGAAGCTTTCTTT
TRBJ1-4,-,TRBD1,TRBV7-8,CASSFDRGGTNEKLFF,TGTGCCAGCAGCTTCGACAGGGGGGGAACTAATGAAAAACTGTTTTTT
TRBJ1-1,-,-,TRBV27,CASSLSQGWTEAFF,TGTGCCAGCAGTTTAAGTCAGGGGTGGACTGAAGCTTTCTTT
TRBJ2-7,-,-,TRBV10-3,CAISSGFGFRETYEQYF,TGTGCCATCAGTTCAGGGTTTGGGTTCCGCGAGACCTACGAGCAGTACTTC
TRBJ2-1,-,TRBD2,TRBV5-1,CASSYSGGPNNEQFF,TGCGCCAGCAGCTATAGCGGGGGGCCCAACAATGAGCAGTTCTTC
TRBJ1-1,-,-,TRBV5-1,CASSLGTDLPTEAFF,TGCGCCAGCAGCTTGGGGACAGACCTACCTACTGAAGCTTTCTTT
TRBJ1-6,-,TRBD1,TRBV6-2/TRBV6-3,CASSYPGQGNSPLHF,TGTGCCAGCAGTTACCCGGGACAGGGAAATTCACCCCTCCACTTT
TRBJ1-2,once,TRBD1,TRBV27,CASSDTPTGARGYTF,TGTGCCAGCAGCGACACGCCGACAGGGGCGAGGGGCTACACCTTC
TRBJ1-3,-,-,TRBV7-6,CASSLAGGRGNTIYF,TGTGCCAGCAGCTTAGCCGGGGGGCGTGGAAACACCATATATTTT
TRBJ1-1,-,-,TRBV7-2,CASSFLQDTEAFF,TGTGCCAGCAGCTTCCTACAGGACACTGAAGCTTTCTTT
TRBJ2-3,-,TRBD1,TRBV9,CASSARTGVDTQYF,TGTGCCAGCAGCGCCCGGACAGGGGTTGATACGCAGTATTTT